Sequencing of this T cell receptor beta chain was carried out in a study of cytomegalovirus exposure and HLA in healthy donors. Regarding the study as a whole: There were reportedly fewer N-insertions in an Asian-associated ancestry cluster than the roughly 670-donor mean, in a later analysis. CMV serostatus alone was available as immune exposure information. Roughly uniform depth of sequencing across donors was assumed in presence/absence analyses.

This CDR3 spans 15 amino acids. Germline V lookup: CDR1 SQVTM, CDR2 ANQGSEA. V shed 7 bases, J shed 6 bases, and the junction held 12 bases outside the gene matches. Unrecorded immune exposures were likely, despite nominal health at sampling. Primers: 60 Vbeta forward and 13 Jbeta reverse. The protocol was immunoSEQ multiplex PCR, while the TCRdb copy is restricted to in-frame clones and leaves out a portion. The data contain 150,000 to 200,000 clones, over 75% of them seen just once; the ten biggest clones take up approximately 0.55%. This clone showed up just a few times. Antigen unknown. This TCR was recovered from a woman aged 45-65 years in good health and CMV-seronegative. Sequencing was performed on PBMCs. The V and J genes are TRBV29-1 and TRBJ2-7, with 13 bases matching TRBD2. CDR3 protein: CSGSSTSGGIGEQYF. For the CDR3, the DNA is TGCAGCGGGAGCTCGACTAGCGGGGGGATAGGCGAGCAGTACTTC.